The clone carrying this T cell receptor (beta chain) was observed a handful of times. Antigen specificity is unknown. The sample belongs to a study of OX40 agonist ivuxolimab in advanced cancers. Study-wide background: Patients got intravenous ivuxolimab at 0.01 to 10 mg/kg every 2 weeks. Of the participants, approximately 40% had some prior anti-PD-1, anti-PD-L1 or anti-CTLA-4 therapy, which was allowed.

Study findings and constraints: Certain nonresponders additionally had low normalized T-cell clonal expansion. At doses 0.1 to 3.0 mg/kg, CD4+ and CD8+ clones expanded.

Here immunoSEQ multiplex PCR was the method, and the copy in TCRdb shows in-frame clones only, minus some. The profile shows tens of thousands of clones, 85% to 90% of them singletons. CDR3 length: 14 amino acids. Trimming took 2 bases from V and 10 from J; bases not matched to a gene: 11. Germline V gene data show CDR1 as SGHRS and CDR2 as YFSETQ. Here the sequenced sample was CD4+ or CD8+ T cells sorted from blood, taken in a trial of the OX40 agonist ivuxolimab. The source is an adult with an advanced solid tumor such as melanoma, head and neck, liver or kidney cancer. The chain links TRBV5-1 to TRBJ1-1; 7 bases line up with TRBD1. The CDR3 DNA reads as TGCGCCAGCAGCTTTGACAGGGTTGAGTATAGAGCTTTCTTT. Protein product: CASSFDRVEYRAFF.